Below, 18 T cell receptor beta chains from the same sample are listed, as sequenced in a study of blood T cell repertoires in COVID-19. Sequencing used immunoSEQ multiplex PCR; TCRdb keeps in-frame clones, though not all of them. The table includes some 320,000 clones, about 85% detected once. The sequencing sample was made of PBMCs or T cells enriched from blood (not recorded which). The receptors were gathered from a young woman who had been exposed to COVID-19.

The V gene is TRBV11-2, the J gene TRBJ2-3, with a tentative D call TRBD2 (6 bases). The V gene lost 5 bases and the J gene lost 3 bases, with 12 bases spanning the gap. The CDR3 consists of 14 residues. CDR1 and CDR2 (germline): SGHAT, FQNNGV. The DNA for the CDR3 is TGTGCCAGCAGCCCAGAGGGACTGACAGATACGCAGTATTTT. Protein product: CASSPEGLTDTQYF.

J is TRBJ1-2 and V is TRBV6-5, with TRBD1 matching 8 bases. Germline V CDR1 and CDR2: MNHEY, SVGAGI. The CDR3 runs to 14 residues. The V and J ends lost 0 bases and 8 bases, in that order; junction bases with no gene match: 5. The CDR3 nucleotides are TGTGCCAGCAGTTACTCGGACAGGGAGGTGGGCTACACCTTC. As protein: CASSYSDREVGYTF.

The chain combines TRBV5-1 with TRBJ2-5; D may be TRBD1 (6 bases). Germline V gives CDR1 SGHRS, CDR2 YFSETQ. This CDR3 has 15 amino acids. Trimming shortened V by 0 bases and J by 5 bases, and 14 bases separated the two germline ends. CDR3 in amino acids: CASSLEGDVRETQYF. The CDR3 DNA follows: TGCGCCAGCAGCTTGGAGGGGGACGTCCGGGAGACCCAGTACTTC.

The chain uses TRBV7-8 and TRBJ2-7; TRBD2 matches at 10 bases. V lost 1 base and J lost 1; bases outside the gene matches: 7. This CDR3 has 17 residues. Looked up from germline, CDR1 is SGHVS and CDR2 is FQNEAQ. The CDR3 is CASSLGVGTSVSYEQYF. CDR3 nucleotide sequence: TGTGCCAGCAGCTTAGGGGTCGGGACTAGCGTATCCTACGAGCAGTACTTC.

This clone was recorded only once. The CDR3 nucleotides read TGTGCCAGCAGAATTTCGACAGGCGCCTACGAGCAGTACTTC. This codes for CASRISTGAYEQYF. The chain employs TRBV6-5 and TRBJ2-7; weak D call: TRBD1 (6 bases). Between the trimmed V and J ends, which lost 6 bases and 2 bases, there was a span of 14 bases. The CDR3 spans 14 residues. Germline CDR1 MNHEY, CDR2 SVGAGI.

The table lists this clone with many counts. Other nucleotide sequences from this sample produce the same CDR3. Written as DNA, the CDR3 is TGCGCCAGCAGCTTGGGAGGGTATAGCAATCAGCCCCAGCATTTT. Amino acid sequence: CASSLGGYSNQPQHF. The chain combines TRBV5-1 with TRBJ1-5; no firm D call. V lost 0 bases, J lost 0 bases, and 7 bases lay in between. The germline gives CDR1 SGHRS, CDR2 YFSETQ. CDR3 size: 15 residues.

This clone was found a few times. The chain combines TRBV5-1 with TRBJ2-1; weak D call: TRBD2 (5 bases). The ends were cut back, 5 bases at V and 8 bases at J, with 17 bases in the middle. Germline values: CDR1 SGHRS, CDR2 YFSETQ. The length of the CDR3 is 14 residues. CDR3 nucleotide sequence: TGCGCCAGCAGGCCCAGTCCCACTAGGGATGAGCAGTTCTTC. Its protein is CASRPSPTRDEQFF.

The V gene is TRBV20-1, the J gene TRBJ2-7, with 7 bases aligning to TRBD2. The J segment lost 7 bases and the V segment lost 3 bases, leaving 12 bases of the junction unmatched. Germline values: CDR1 DFQATT, CDR2 SNEGSKA (reference sequence). The CDR3 consists of 14 residues. In nucleotides, the CDR3 is TGCAGTGCTAGTTTAGCGGGTGCGCAAACGGAGCAGTACTTC. Its protein is CSASLAGAQTEQYF.

The chain has TRBV28 and TRBJ1-2; TRBD1 might be the D (6 bases). The CDR3 covers 14 residues. Germline assignment: CDR1 MDHEN and CDR2 SYDVKM. V was shortened by 2 bases and J by 6 bases, with 13 bases between the two germline ends. CDR3 DNA sequence: TGTGCCAGCAGTTTAGGGTACAGGGAGCATGGCTACACCTTC. Protein product: CASSLGYREHGYTF.

This chain links TRBV5-1 with TRBJ1-3, with 9 nucleotides matching TRBD1. V lost 2 bases and J lost 4; bases outside the gene matches: 4. Germline V gene lookup returns CDR1 SGHRS and CDR2 YFSETQ. The CDR3 is made up of 15 amino acids. The CDR3 here is CASSLDRGYGNTIYF. DNA of the CDR3: TGCGCCAGCAGCTTAGACAGGGGGTACGGAAACACCATATATTTT.

In its sample, this clone was seen once. This same CDR3 is encoded by further DNA sequences in the sample. V is TRBV3-1 (or the pseudogene TRBV3-2) and J is TRBJ2-1; 8 positions agree with TRBD2. CDR1 and CDR2 (germline): LGHDT, YNNKEL (reference sequence). Germline trimming cut 0 bases from V and 0 bases from J; bases unmatched to any gene: 4. The CDR3 is made up of 17 amino acids. CDR3 amino acids: CASSQDLAGGSYNEQFF. In DNA, the CDR3 is TGTGCCAGCAGCCAAGATCTGGCGGGAGGCTCCTACAATGAGCAGTTCTTC.

The count of this clone is one. This chain joins TRBV7-8 and TRBJ2-5, with 7 nucleotides matching TRBD2. Germline V gene lookup returns CDR1 SGHVS and CDR2 FQNEAQ. There are 14 residues in the CDR3. J was trimmed by 7 bases and V by 0 bases; bases with no gene match: 5. CDR3 protein: CASSLAAGDGTQYF. DNA of the CDR3: TGTGCCAGCAGCTTAGCGGCGGGGGACGGGACCCAGTACTTC.

CDR3 loop: CASKKQGFTEAFF. In DNA, the CDR3 is TGTGCCAGCAAAAAACAGGGTTTCACTGAAGCTTTCTTT. The chain combines TRBV12-3 or TRBV12-4 with TRBJ1-1, with TRBD1 as a possible D gene (6 bases). This CDR3 region has 13 residues. Trimming left V 7 bases short and J 4 bases short, with 13 bases between.

The chain recombines TRBV4-3 with TRBJ1-1; 7 positions match TRBD1. Trimming took 0 bases from V and 3 from J; bases not matched to a gene: 10. Germline V CDR1 and CDR2: LGHNA, YSLEER. The CDR3 length is 17 residues. The CDR3: CASSQDRGQPVDTEAFF. Here the CDR3 DNA reads TGCGCCAGCAGCCAAGATAGGGGACAGCCGGTCGACACTGAAGCTTTCTTT.

V is TRBV24-1 and J is TRBJ1-2; no clear D gene. Germline CDR1 is KGHDR and CDR2 is SFDVKD. The CDR3 contains 15 residues. V dropped 4 bases and J dropped 8 bases, with 19 bases sitting between them. CDR3: CATSDPGLPRTGYTF. The CDR3 DNA reads as TGTGCCACCAGTGACCCCGGACTGCCTAGGACGGGCTACACCTTC.

This rearrangement joins TRBV5-4 to TRBJ1-4, with a possible D match to TRBD1 (5 bases). The germline gives CDR1 SGHNT, CDR2 YYREEE (reference sequence). V shed 4 bases and J shed 5 bases, with 9 bases lying between them. The CDR3 contains 13 residues. CDR3 loop: CASSTQGNEKLFF. CDR3 sequence (DNA): TGTGCCAGCAGCACCCAGGGAAATGAAAAACTGTTTTTT.

Points on this clone: Other DNA sequences in the sample encode the same CDR3. This chain joins TRBV12-3 or TRBV12-4 and TRBJ1-1, with a possible D match to TRBD1 (6 bases). The CDR3 extends over 12 amino acids. Trimming took 4 bases from V and 8 from J, leaving 11 bases between them. The CDR3 nucleotides read TGTGCCAGCAGTTCGGGGGGGACAGAAGCTTTCTTT. It specifies CASSSGGTEAFF.

This chain uses TRBV4-3 with TRBJ2-1, with TRBD1 matching 10 bases. Germline loops: CDR1 LGHNA, CDR2 YSLEER. V shed 5 bases, J shed 1 base, and the junction held 17 bases outside the gene matches. The CDR3 consists of 20 residues. CDR3 protein: CASSAYSGTGAILSYNEQFF. CDR3 bases: TGCGCCAGCAGCGCTTATTCCGGGACAGGGGCTATTTTATCCTACAATGAGCAGTTCTTC.